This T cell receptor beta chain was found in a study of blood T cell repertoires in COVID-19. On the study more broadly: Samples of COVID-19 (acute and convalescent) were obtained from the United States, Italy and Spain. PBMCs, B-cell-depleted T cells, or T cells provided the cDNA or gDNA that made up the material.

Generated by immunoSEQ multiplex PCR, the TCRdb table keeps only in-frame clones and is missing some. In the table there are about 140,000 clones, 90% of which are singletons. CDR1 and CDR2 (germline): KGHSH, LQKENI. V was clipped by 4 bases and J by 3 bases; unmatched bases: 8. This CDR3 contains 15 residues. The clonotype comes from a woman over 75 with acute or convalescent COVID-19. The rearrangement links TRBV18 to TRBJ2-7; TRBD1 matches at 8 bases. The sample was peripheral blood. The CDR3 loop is CASSRETGAVYEQYF. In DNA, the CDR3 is TGTGCCAGCTCACGAGAGACAGGGGCTGTCTACGAGCAGTACTTC.